A selection of T cell receptor beta chains follows, all from one sample in a study of blood T cell repertoires in COVID-19. The data were produced by immunoSEQ multiplex PCR, yet TCRdb's version contains in-frame clones alone and is incomplete. The repertoire holds about 210,000 clones, with 86% as singletons. Input material: PBMCs or T cells enriched from blood (not recorded which). The origin of the receptors is a man in his forties with acute COVID-19. CDR3s include the opening cysteine and the closing phenylalanine or tryptophan. A D gene is named only where the DNA matches it firmly. For some rows the clone size is stated as once, few or many, or as a class when expanded; others skip it.

CASSPGQGAYEQYF | TGTGCCAGCAGTCCGGGACAGGGGGCTTACGAGCAGTACTTC | TRBV2 | 14 | TRBJ2-7 | TRBD1 | NA
CASSLTGGLGELFF | TGTGCCAGCAGCCTAACCGGGGGTTTAGGGGAGCTGTTTTTT | TRBV14 | 14 | TRBJ2-2 | NA | NA
CASRVGGVTEAFF | TGTGCCAGTCGGGTCGGAGGCGTCACTGAAGCTTTCTTT | TRBV19 | 13 | TRBJ1-1 | NA | NA
CATSRGGAGGPGEQYF | TGTGCCACCAGCAGAGGTGGAGCGGGAGGGCCGGGCGAGCAGTACTTC | TRBV15 | 16 | TRBJ2-7 | TRBD2 | NA
CASGTRGGVEETQYF | TGCGCCAGCGGAACGAGGGGGGGGGTCGAGGAGACCCAGTACTTC | TRBV4-1 | 15 | TRBJ2-5 | NA | NA
CASSLMGVGQPQHF | TGTGCCAGCAGTTTAATGGGCGTCGGTCAGCCCCAGCATTTT | TRBV27 | 14 | TRBJ1-5 | NA | NA
CASSALIADTSNEQFF | TGTGCCAGCAGCGCACTAATAGCGGATACCAGCAATGAGCAGTTCTTC | TRBV9 | 16 | TRBJ2-1 | NA | once
CASSYSWSPGGTPLHF | TGTGCCAGCAGTTACTCGTGGTCCCCAGGGGGAACACCCCTCCACTTT | TRBV6-5 | 16 | TRBJ1-6 | TRBD1 | NA
CASSTGEVLTNQPQHF | TGTGCCAGCAGCACTGGGGAGGTTTTGACAAATCAGCCCCAGCATTTT | TRBV21-1 | 16 | TRBJ1-5 | NA | NA
CASTATGYEQYF | TGTGCCAGCACCGCGACAGGCTACGAGCAGTACTTC | TRBV12-3/TRBV12-4 | 12 | TRBJ2-7 | NA | NA
CAIRPGGGFNTGELFF | TGTGCCATCCGTCCGGGGGGAGGGTTTAACACCGGGGAGCTGTTTTTT | TRBV10-3 | 16 | TRBJ2-2 | TRBD2 | NA
CASSLVSLYGYTF | TGTGCCAGCAGCTTAGTTTCACTCTATGGCTACACCTTC | TRBV7-9 | 13 | TRBJ1-2 | NA | NA
CASSLYRRAPSSGNTIYF | TGTGCCAGCAGTTTATATCGCAGGGCACCTAGCTCTGGAAACACCATATATTTT | TRBV28 | 18 | TRBJ1-3 | NA | NA
CASSPGTSGGAYEQYF | TGTGCCAGCAGCCCTGGGACTAGCGGTGGTGCCTACGAGCAGTACTTC | TRBV3-1/TRBV3-2 | 16 | TRBJ2-7 | TRBD2 | NA
CASSPGQGPNQPQHF | TGTGCCAGCAGCCCGGGACAGGGGCCCAATCAGCCCCAGCATTTT | TRBV2 | 15 | TRBJ1-5 | TRBD1 | NA
CASTTPSGSYNEQFF | TGCGCCAGCACCACGCCTAGCGGGAGTTACAATGAGCAGTTCTTC | TRBV5-1 | 15 | TRBJ2-1 | TRBD2 | NA
CASSLGGITDSPLHF | TGCGCCAGCAGCTTGGGAGGGATTACGGATTCACCCCTCCACTTT | TRBV5-1 | 15 | TRBJ1-6 | NA | NA
CASSGQWGNQPQHF | TGTGCCAGCAGTGGACAGTGGGGCAATCAGCCCCAGCATTTT | TRBV27 | 14 | TRBJ1-5 | NA | few
CASSTGTRVIF | TGTGCCAGCAGTACCGGGACTAGAGTGATCTTC | TRBV27 | 11 | TRBJ2-1 | TRBD2 | NA
CASSLATDRGSYGYTF | TGCGCCAGCAGCTTGGCCACGGACAGGGGAAGCTATGGCTACACCTTC | TRBV5-1 | 16 | TRBJ1-2 | TRBD1 | NA
CASSSRDSSTDTQYF | TGCGCCAGCAGCAGCCGGGACTCCAGCACAGATACGCAGTATTTT | TRBV5-1 | 15 | TRBJ2-3 | NA | NA
CAINSRGFDTEAFF | TGTGCCATAAATTCCAGGGGATTTGACACTGAAGCTTTCTTT | TRBV10-3 | 14 | TRBJ1-1 | NA | NA